Following are 5 T cell receptor beta chains from one sample sequenced in a study of T cell responses to AZD1222 COVID-19 vaccine. This table comes from immunoSEQ multiplex PCR, and its TCRdb copy is limited to in-frame clones, with some not included. Among tens of thousands of clones listed, approximately 83% were seen once. Sequenced material: peripheral blood, taken 28 days after the second AZD1222 dose. Receptors were obtained from an adult who received the AZD1222 COVID-19 vaccine.

The chain combines TRBV3-1 (or the pseudogene TRBV3-2) with TRBJ2-1; 9 bases are shared with TRBD2. CDR3 length equals 17 residues. J was trimmed by 8 bases and V by 1 base; bases with no gene match: 12. CDR1 is LGHDT and CDR2 is YNNKEL in the germline V gene (reference sequence). Here the CDR3 reads CASSQVSGLAGFDEQFF. Here the CDR3 DNA reads TGTGCCAGCAGCCAAGTTTCGGGACTAGCAGGATTCGATGAGCAGTTCTTC.

This chain connects TRBV19 to TRBJ1-2; TRBD1 is a possible D gene (6 bases). The CDR3 has 17 residues. Germline loops: CDR1 LNHDA, CDR2 SQIVND (reference sequence). V lost 6 bases to trimming and J lost 6 bases, with 26 bases between them. The chain's CDR3 is CASRPQGSTIGGDGYTF. The DNA for the CDR3 is TGTGCCAGTAGACCACAGGGTTCCACCATCGGTGGCGATGGCTACACCTTC.

This chain joins TRBV6-1 and TRBJ1-5, with 7 bases that match TRBD1. V trimming: 0 bases; J trimming: 2 bases; junction bases outside the gene matches: 7. Germline lookup yields CDR1 MNHNS and CDR2 SASEGT. The CDR3 totals 17 residues. The CDR3 DNA reads as TGTGCCAGCAGTGAAGCTTTTGGACAGGTCGGCAATCAGCCCCAGCATTTT. It yields the protein CASSEAFGQVGNQPQHF.

V and J are TRBV5-1 and TRBJ2-1; TRBD2 agrees at 10 bases. The V gene end was trimmed by 2 bases and the J gene end by 6 bases; junction bases not matched to a gene: 11. Germline CDR1 is SGHRS and CDR2 is YFSETQ. CDR3 length equals 17 residues. The CDR3, as DNA: TGCGCCAGCAGCTTTGGATTGCTAGCGGGGGCCCTCAATGAGCAGTTCTTC. Amino acids: CASSFGLLAGALNEQFF. Looking up the rest from reference TRBV5-1 and TRBJ2-1 gives the full variable domain: KAGVTQTPRYLIKTRGQQVTLSCSPISGHRSVSWYQQTPGQGLQFLFEYFSETQRNKGNFPGRFSGRQFSNSRSEMNVSTLELGDSALYLCASSFGLLAGALNEQFFGPGTRLTVL.

The chain couples TRBV12-3 or TRBV12-4 to TRBJ2-1, with TRBD2 identical over 8 bases. The trim removed 3 bases at V and 10 bases at J, leaving 5 bases unmatched. The CDR3 is 13 amino acids. The CDR3 sequence: CASSFQREREQFF. CDR3 DNA sequence: TGTGCCAGCAGTTTCCAGCGGGAGCGAGAGCAGTTCTTC.